The 22 T cell receptor beta chains below come from one sample, sequenced in a study of cytomegalovirus exposure and HLA in healthy donors. The data were produced by immunoSEQ multiplex PCR, yet TCRdb's version contains in-frame clones alone and is incomplete. The table lists about 130,000 clones, 85% to 90% of them singletons, with 6.2% in the top ten. The sequenced sample was PBMCs. These receptor sequences come from a woman aged 25 to 39 in good health and CMV-seropositive.

V gene TRBV27 combines with J gene TRBJ1-1, with 8 nucleotides matching TRBD1. The CDR3 extends over 13 amino acids. V was clipped by 3 bases and J by 6 bases; unmatched bases: 3. Germline V lookup: CDR1 MNHEY, CDR2 SMNVEV (reference sequence). The CDR3 nucleotides are TGTGCCAGCAGTTTCGTACAGGGGGCTGAAGCTTTCTTT. Protein sequence: CASSFVQGAEAFF.

V and J are TRBV2 and TRBJ1-4, with 8 bases matching TRBD1. The trim removed 7 bases at V and 7 bases at J, leaving 8 bases unmatched. This CDR3 region has 14 residues. Germline V gene sequence: CDR1 SNHLY, CDR2 FYNNEI. CDR3 protein: CASTIQGGSEKLFF. CDR3 sequence (DNA): TGTGCCAGCACTATACAGGGGGGGAGTGAAAAACTGTTTTTT.

This chain joins TRBV6-6 and TRBJ2-7; 11 nucleotides match TRBD2. The CDR3 is made up of 13 amino acids. The V gene end was trimmed by 6 bases and the J gene end by 2 bases; junction bases not matched to a gene: 0. Germline assignment: CDR1 MNHNY and CDR2 SVGAGI (reference sequence). CDR3 coding DNA: TGTGCCAGCAGGGGACTAGCGGCCTACGAGCAGTACTTC. Encoded protein: CASRGLAAYEQYF.

The chain has TRBV19 and TRBJ2-7, with 7 bases matching TRBD1. Germline V gene data show CDR1 as LNHDA and CDR2 as SQIVND (reference sequence). The CDR3 is made up of 14 amino acids. V shed 5 bases, J shed 3 bases, and the junction held 7 bases outside the gene matches. CDR3 in amino acids: CASSEGGWSYEQYF. The CDR3 bases are TGTGCCAGTAGTGAAGGGGGCTGGAGCTACGAGCAGTACTTC.

The V call is TRBV19, the J call TRBJ2-6; 11 bases are a match to TRBD1. CDR1 is LNHDA and CDR2 is SQIVND in the germline V gene (reference sequence). The CDR3 runs 17 residues. The V gene end was trimmed by 5 bases and the J gene end by 3 bases; junction bases not matched to a gene: 6. In nucleotides, the CDR3 is TGTGCCAGTAGTCCTAGGGACAGGGGGGTTGGGGCCAACGTCCTGACTTTC. Translated, it gives CASSPRDRGVGANVLTF. Variable domain in full (rest from reference TRBV19 and TRBJ2-6): DGGITQSPKYLFRKEGQNVTLSCEQNLNHDAMYWYRQDPGQGLRLIYYSQIVNDFQKGDIAEGYSVSREKKESFPLTVTSAQKNPTAFYLCASSPRDRGVGANVLTFGAGSRLTVL.

This clone was recorded a few times. The chain links TRBV6-5 to TRBJ1-2, with a possible D match to TRBD1 (5 bases). The CDR3 has 15 amino acids. V was cut by 0 bases and J by 3 bases, with 11 bases left in between. Germline CDR1 MNHEY, CDR2 SVGAGI. For the CDR3, the DNA is TGTGCCAGCAGTTACTCGGCAGGGTGGGACTATGGCTACACCTTC. Translating it yields CASSYSAGWDYGYTF.

The chain links TRBV4-2 to TRBJ1-1; D is perhaps TRBD1 (6 bases). Germline V lookup: CDR1 LGHNA, CDR2 YNFKEQ. The CDR3 loop spans 17 amino acids. Trimming stripped 2 bases from V and 5 bases from J, with 21 bases between. CDR3 loop: CASSQPNQGGAKTEAFF. In DNA form, the CDR3 reads TGTGCCAGCAGCCAACCAAACCAAGGGGGGGCGAAGACTGAAGCTTTCTTT.

A note on this clone: This specimen includes other DNA sequences encoding the same CDR3. J is TRBJ2-6 and V is TRBV4-1; TRBD1 aligns across 8 bases. The V gene end was trimmed by 2 bases and the J gene end by 2 bases; junction bases not matched to a gene: 2. Germline values: CDR1 MGHRA, CDR2 YSYEKL. The CDR3 is made up of 16 amino acids. CDR3 coding DNA: TGCGCCAGCAGCCAACCGACAGGGGCTGGGGCCAACGTCCTGACTTTC. Protein sequence: CASSQPTGAGANVLTF.

The chain combines TRBV27 with TRBJ2-7; 8 bases match TRBD2. V was pared by 6 bases and J by 0 bases, with 10 bases of the junction left unmatched. CDR1 is MNHEY, CDR2 SMNVEV, per germline (reference sequence). The length of the CDR3 is 16 residues. The CDR3 DNA is TGTGCCAGCAGACGCTATAGCGGGGTGAGCTCCTACGAGCAGTACTTC. The encoded protein is CASRRYSGVSSYEQYF.

The CDR3 is CASSESWTGPLYEQYF. CDR3 nucleotides: TGTGCCAGCAGTGAGTCTTGGACAGGGCCGTTATACGAGCAGTACTTC. V gene TRBV6-1 combines with J gene TRBJ2-7; 8 positions agree with TRBD1. The V and J ends lost 3 bases and 4 bases, in that order; junction bases with no gene match: 11. CDR3 size: 16 residues. In germline, CDR1 is MNHNS, CDR2 SASEGT.

The chain links TRBV2 to TRBJ2-3; 8 positions match TRBD2. The germline gives CDR1 SNHLY, CDR2 FYNNEI. The V gene end was trimmed by 7 bases and the J gene end by 3 bases; junction bases not matched to a gene: 6. CDR3 length equals 14 residues. The CDR3 reads CASTRAGGTDTQYF. CDR3 nucleotides: TGTGCCAGCACCAGGGCGGGGGGTACAGATACGCAGTATTTT.

This chain connects TRBV4-1 to TRBJ2-5; 7 bases match TRBD2. This CDR3 comprises 16 residues. Germline V gene sequence: CDR1 MGHRA, CDR2 YSYEKL. V was pared by 0 bases and J by 4 bases, with 8 bases of the junction left unmatched. The CDR3 region is CASSQEPGLPGETQYF. DNA for the CDR3: TGCGCCAGCAGCCAAGAGCCGGGACTACCGGGAGAGACCCAGTACTTC.

V is TRBV6-5 and J is TRBJ1-4; 9 bases match TRBD1. The CDR3 runs to 16 residues. V dropped 2 bases and J dropped 6; count of bases not matched to a gene: 7. Germline loops: CDR1 MNHEY, CDR2 SVGAGI. CDR3 loop: CASSYTPGQGDEKLFF. The DNA for the CDR3 is TGTGCCAGCAGTTACACACCGGGACAGGGCGATGAAAAACTGTTTTTT.

The chain combines TRBV19 with TRBJ2-2, with D possibly matching TRBD2 (5 bases). The germline V gene encodes CDR1 LNHDA and CDR2 SQIVND (reference sequence). The CDR3 is made up of 14 amino acids. V lost 7 bases, J lost 4 bases, and 13 bases lay in between. CDR3 protein: CASTPEEGTGELFF. In DNA form, the CDR3 reads TGTGCCAGTACCCCGGAAGAGGGCACCGGGGAGCTGTTTTTT.

The chain combines TRBV5-1 with TRBJ1-6, with 7 bases identical to TRBD1. The CDR3 extends over 15 amino acids. Germline values: CDR1 SGHRS, CDR2 YFSETQ. With 2 bases clipped from V and 10 bases from J, the junction kept 9 bases outside the gene matches. CDR3 sequence: CASSFGPGGYSPLHF. CDR3 DNA sequence: TGCGCCAGCAGCTTTGGTCCAGGGGGTTACTCACCCCTCCACTTT.

The V and J genes are TRBV7-2 and TRBJ2-7, with TRBD1 identical over 8 bases. With 7 bases clipped from V and 3 bases from J, the junction kept 5 bases outside the gene matches. CDR3 length equals 13 residues. Germline CDR1 SGHTA, CDR2 FQGNSA. For the CDR3, the DNA is TGTGCCAGCACCCCAGGGGGCTTCTACGAGCAGTACTTC. As protein: CASTPGGFYEQYF.

The chain carries TRBV2 and TRBJ2-5; 8 bases line up with TRBD2. V lost 6 bases, J lost 4 bases, and 7 bases stayed unmatched. Germline V gene sequence: CDR1 SNHLY, CDR2 FYNNEI. This CDR3 is 14 amino acids long. CDR3 sequence: CASRGRGGRETQYF. CDR3 DNA sequence: TGTGCCAGCAGGGGTCGGGGGGGCCGAGAGACCCAGTACTTC.

The chain carries TRBV29-1 and TRBJ2-6; D is possibly TRBD2 (6 bases). Trimming shortened V by 7 bases and J by 1 base, and 8 bases separated the two germline ends. The V gene's germline CDR1 is SQVTM and CDR2 ANQGSEA. This CDR3 is 13 amino acids long. The CDR3 reads CSAGTSGANVLTF. In nucleotides, the CDR3 is TGCAGCGCCGGGACTTCTGGGGCCAACGTCCTGACTTTC.

This clone was counted a few times. The genes are TRBV14 and TRBJ1-2; D call uncertain. CDR3 length: 13 amino acids. Trimming took 3 bases from V and 5 from J, leaving 10 bases between them. CDR1 is SGHDN, CDR2 FVKESK, per germline. The CDR3 nucleotides are TGTGCCAGCAGCCACGGCCCGACTTATGGCTACACCTTC. This translates into CASSHGPTYGYTF.

V is TRBV7-9 and J is TRBJ2-7, with 9 bases lining up with TRBD1. Germline loops: CDR1 SEHNR, CDR2 FQNEAQ (reference sequence). The CDR3 runs to 13 residues. J lost 6 bases, V lost 2 bases, and 2 bases had no gene match. CDR3 DNA: TGTGCCAGCAGCTTAAGGGACAGGGTCGAGCAGTACTTC. It is translated as CASSLRDRVEQYF. Variable domain in full (rest from reference TRBV7-9 and TRBJ2-7): DTGVSQNPRHKITKRGQNVTFRCDPISEHNRLYWYRQTLGQGPEFLTYFQNEAQLEKSRLLSDRFSAERPKGSFSTLEIQRTEQGDSAMYLCASSLRDRVEQYFGPGTRLTVT.

The chain recombines TRBV29-1 with TRBJ1-2, with a possible D match to TRBD1 (5 bases). V was clipped by 7 bases and J by 4 bases, with 10 bases between them. The germline V gene encodes CDR1 SQVTM and CDR2 ANQGSEA. The CDR3 loop spans 11 amino acids. This CDR3 is CSGTGAYGYTF. The CDR3 DNA reads TGCAGCGGAACAGGCGCCTATGGCTACACCTTC.

The chain is built from TRBV6-5 and TRBJ2-3; possible D gene TRBD1, 5 bases. CDR3 length: 15 residues. From germline, CDR1 is MNHEY and CDR2 SVGAGI. V lost 4 bases and J 4 bases, leaving 15 bases between the germline ends. The CDR3 sequence is CASSSGRAGPDTQYF. CDR3 bases: TGTGCCAGCAGTTCCGGACGGGCAGGGCCAGATACGCAGTATTTT.